One T cell receptor (beta chain) is described in this entry. What antigen it recognizes has not been identified. Per-nucleotide qualities are absent, and no much larger clonotype sits a single base away. This sample is part of a study of OX40 agonist ivuxolimab in advanced cancers. For the wider study: Ivuxolimab was an agonistic, fully human IgG2 monoclonal antibody directed against OX40 (CD134), a costimulatory receptor. Intravenous ivuxolimab was administered to patients every 2 weeks at six dose levels: 0.01, 0.1, 0.3, 1.5, 3 and 10 mg/kg. Partial responses occurred in three dose-escalation patients: two with cutaneous melanoma and one with hepatocellular carcinoma. The paper covers the monotherapy dose-escalation part of the phase I ivuxolimab trial, which included N ≈ 54 patients. Prior anti-PD-1, anti-PD-L1 or anti-CTLA-4 therapy was permitted, and 30% to 45% of dose-escalation patients had received checkpoint inhibitors. In the dose-escalation cohort, 70% to 85% of patients were male, and the mean age was around 60 years, with a range of about 23 to 90. Of the roughly 54 dose-escalation patients, hepatocellular carcinoma was present in about 20, melanoma in around 15, renal cell carcinoma in 9 and head and neck cancer in 9. Peripheral TCRbeta sequencing was intended to test whether TCR sequence diversity was altered and clonal T-cell expansion was caused by ivuxolimab.

The germline V gene encodes CDR1 MDHEN and CDR2 SYDVKM. The CDR3 sequence holds 15 residues, the cysteine and phenylalanine included. Kept here is only the CDR3 DNA, which spans 45 bases and is read in frame from base 1. V is reduced by 2 bases and J by 0 bases, leaving a spacing of 10 bases between them. Patients with autoimmune disease history or receiving systemic immunosuppression were excluded from the trial. Peripheral blood for TCR sequencing was collected from all dose cohorts at baseline, on cycle 4 day 1, and on cycle 7 day 1. Samples were obtained from an open-label, multicenter, first-in-human phase I dose-escalation trial of ivuxolimab. Adults with locally advanced or metastatic melanoma, renal cell, hepatocellular, or head and neck squamous cell carcinoma were enrolled in the trial. Before TCR sequencing, CD4+ T cells and CD8+ T cells from peripheral blood were sorted into separate populations.

The investigation overall reported the following: Antigen specificity was not determined for the clonally expanded peripheral T cells. Low levels of normalized T-cell clonal expansion were also seen in some nonresponding patients. After ivuxolimab, CD8+ T cells had more expanded clones than CD4+ T cells on average. Partial responders in the 0.1-3.0 mg/kg groups had among the lowest normalized peripheral clonal expansion, especially among CD8+ T cells. Clonal expansion of both CD4+ and CD8+ blood T cells was observed from baseline to week 6 at doses 0.1 to 3.0 mg/kg.

Genomic DNA was isolated from the sorted cells so that the TCRbeta CDR3 region could be sequenced. TCRbeta CDR3 regions were sequenced using the immunoSEQ Assay. In TCRdb, the immuneACCESS table is reduced to in-frame sequences with V and J assigned. These tables do not hold every clone; where another copy was compared, an unresolved V gene accounts for under half, and the others remain unexplained. This sample has tens of thousands of clones in its table, and around 87% of those were observed once. Approximately 4.8% of the sample comes from the top ten. The sample consisted of CD4+ or CD8+ T cells sorted from blood, taken in a trial of the OX40 agonist ivuxolimab. The receptor chain draws on TRBV28 and TRBJ1-1, with TRBD1 as a weak D call on 6 bases. The clonotype comes from an adult with an advanced solid tumor such as melanoma, head and neck, liver or kidney cancer. The bases read TGTGCCAGCAGTTTAGGTCCAGGGGTGAACACTGAAGCTTTCTTT. This encodes CASSLGPGVNTEAFF.